These 21 T cell receptor beta chains were all obtained from the same sample, sequenced in a study of CD8+CD57+ T cells in acquired aplastic anemia (dated by TCRdb to 2016 to 2018). Sequencing relied on an Illumina HiSeq 2000. Profiling of TCR beta VDJ combinations and CDR3 sequences used genomic DNA as the template. TCRdb redid the processing of the public reads, applying fastp at Q25 and MiXCR, and retained in-frame beta chains. For every CDR3 protein sequence, its rows merge into one entry that carries the most common genes and DNA. Across this sample there are some 210,000 distinct CDR3 sequences, with roughly 57% seen only once. The ten largest clones represent 25% to 30% of the sample. Sequencing was performed on sorted CD4+, CD8+, or CD8+CD57+ T cells (not recorded which) from PBMCs. Receptors originate from a human donor in good health.

This clonotype was seen only a few times. The chain recombines TRBV9 with TRBJ1-1, with D maybe TRBD1 (6 bases). V lost 4 bases to trimming and J lost 1 base, with 11 bases between them. Germline assignment: CDR1 SGDLS and CDR2 YYNGEE. CDR3 size: 14 residues. The CDR3 loop reads CASSSGQPNTEAFF. The CDR3 DNA is TGTGCCAGCAGCTCCGGACAGCCGAACACTGAAGCTTTCTTT. The variable domain in full, completed from reference TRBV9 and TRBJ1-1, reads DSGVTQTPKHLITATGQRVTLRCSPRSGDLSVYWYQQSLDQGLQFLIQYYNGEERAKGNILERFSAQQFPDLHSELNLSSLELGDSALYFCASSSGQPNTEAFFGQGTRLTVV.

This clonotype was counted between two and nine times. The genes are TRBV20-1 and TRBJ2-5; D perhaps matches TRBD1 (6 bases). There are 15 residues in the CDR3. The germline V gene encodes CDR1 DFQATT and CDR2 SNEGSKA (reference sequence). Deletions cut 3 bases from V and 1 base from J, with 15 bases between. This chain's CDR3 is CSASLDSFTQETQYF. CDR3 nucleotides: TGCAGTGCTAGCCTGGACAGTTTTACCCAAGAGACCCAGTACTTC.

The CDR3 DNA reads as TGCGCCAGCAGCTTGGAGGCTAGCTTATACAATGAGCAGTTCTTC. The encoded protein is CASSLEASLYNEQFF. The rearrangement uses TRBV5-1 and TRBJ2-1; D might be TRBD2 (5 bases). V dropped 0 bases and J dropped 4 bases, with 11 bases sitting between them. This CDR3 spans 15 amino acids. Germline lookup yields CDR1 SGHRS and CDR2 YFSETQ.

The chain recombines TRBV4-3 with TRBJ1-5, with 10 bases fitting TRBD1. The J segment lost 14 bases and the V segment lost 4 bases, leaving 8 bases of the junction unmatched. The CDR3 totals 13 residues. Per germline, CDR1 LGHNA and CDR2 YSLEER. CDR3 nucleotide sequence: TGCGCCAGCAGCCGGGGACAGGGGCGCTACGAGCATTTT. The encoded protein is CASSRGQGRYEHF.

The J gene is TRBJ2-7, the V gene TRBV5-6; 8 nucleotides align to TRBD1. The CDR3 runs to 14 residues. With 4 bases clipped from V and 6 bases from J, the junction kept 9 bases outside the gene matches. Germline V CDR1 and CDR2: SGHDT, YYEEEE. The CDR3 protein is CASSPAGQALEQYF. In nucleotides, the CDR3 is TGTGCCAGCAGCCCGGCGGGACAGGCCCTCGAGCAGTACTTC.

The chain employs TRBV10-3 and TRBJ2-6, with D possibly TRBD1 on 5 matching bases. Per germline, CDR1 ENHRY and CDR2 SYGVKD. The CDR3 totals 15 residues. V lost 7 bases to trimming and J lost 0 bases, with 10 bases between them. In DNA, the CDR3 is TGTGCCATCACCGGACAACTCTCTGGGGCCAACGTCCTGACTTTC. Amino acids: CAITGQLSGANVLTF.

The genes are TRBV20-1 and TRBJ1-1; D not resolved. The CDR3 has 15 residues. CDR1 is DFQATT, CDR2 SNEGSKA, per germline (reference sequence). Trimming took off 0 bases at V and 1 base at J, with 12 bases between the two ends. The CDR3 DNA follows: TGCAGTGCTAGAGAGGACTTTAAAGGGAACACTGAAGCTTTCTTT. Its translation is CSAREDFKGNTEAFF.

This clonotype was observed many times. The chain links TRBV7-9 to TRBJ2-7, with 7 bases fitting TRBD2. Germline CDR1 reads SEHNR; CDR2 reads FQNEAQ (reference sequence). This CDR3 has 15 residues. Losses at the gene ends were 1 base for V and 2 bases for J; bases not matched to a gene: 5. The DNA of the CDR3 is TGTGCCAGCAGCTTAGGGGCTAGCGGCACCTACGAGCAGTACTTC. It encodes CASSLGASGTYEQYF. Based on the CDR3 plus reference TRBV7-9 and TRBJ2-7, the full variable domain is DTGVSQNPRHKITKRGQNVTFRCDPISEHNRLYWYRQTLGQGPEFLTYFQNEAQLEKSRLLSDRFSAERPKGSFSTLEIQRTEQGDSAMYLCASSLGASGTYEQYFGPGTRLTVT.

This clonotype occurred a few times. The chain employs TRBV12-3 or TRBV12-4 and TRBJ2-7; 11 positions match TRBD1. CDR3 length: 15 residues. V trimming: 6 bases; J trimming: 4 bases; junction bases outside the gene matches: 8. The CDR3 DNA is TGTGCCAGCAGCCAAGGGACAGGGGGATTTTACGAGCAGTACTTC. Amino acids: CASSQGTGGFYEQYF.

In DNA form, the CDR3 reads TGTGCCATCAGTGAACCCGGGGGCAATCAGCCCCAGCATTTT. This gives the protein CAISEPGGNQPQHF. The gene calls are TRBV10-3 and TRBJ1-5; no clear D. This CDR3 contains 14 residues. V lost 3 bases to trimming and J lost 2 bases, with 8 bases between them. Per germline, CDR1 ENHRY and CDR2 SYGVKD.

The chain links TRBV12-3 or TRBV12-4 to TRBJ2-2; D call uncertain. The length of the CDR3 is 13 residues. V was cut by 6 bases and J by 6 bases, with 11 bases left in between. CDR3 nucleotides: TGTGCCAGCAGGGAAAAGGTCCCCGGGGAGCTGTTTTTT. Encoded protein: CASREKVPGELFF.

V and J are TRBV7-9 and TRBJ2-7; D possibly corresponds to TRBD2 (5 bases). The germline gives CDR1 SEHNR, CDR2 FQNEAQ (reference sequence). The CDR3 contains 16 residues. Trimming removed 5 bases from V and 3 bases from J, with 20 bases in between. The CDR3, as DNA: TGTGCCAGCAGCGGACTTACGGTTAGGAAGGACTACGAGCAGTACTTC. Protein sequence: CASSGLTVRKDYEQYF.

This rearrangement joins TRBV29-1 to TRBJ1-1; a possible D gene is TRBD1 (5 bases). V was pared by 4 bases and J by 4 bases, with 10 bases between. In germline, CDR1 is SQVTM, CDR2 ANQGSEA. This CDR3 has 12 amino acids. CDR3 in amino acids: CSVVGERTEAFF. CDR3 coding DNA: TGCAGCGTTGTGGGGGAGCGCACTGAAGCTTTCTTT. The whole variable domain, filled in from reference TRBV29-1 and TRBJ1-1, reads SAVISQKPSRDICQRGTSLTIQCQVDSQVTMMFWYRQQPGQSLTLIATANQGSEATYESGFVIDKFPISRPNLTFSTLTVSNMSPEDSSIYLCSVVGERTEAFFGQGTRLTVV.

This chain joins TRBV6-1 and TRBJ2-7; TRBD1 matches at 7 bases. V shed 7 bases and J 0 bases; nucleotides not matched to a gene: 3. The CDR3 sequence is 13 residues long. Germline V CDR1 and CDR2: MNHNS, SASEGT. CDR3 loop: CASIRDSSYEQYF. As DNA, the CDR3 is TGTGCCAGCATACGGGACAGCTCCTACGAGCAGTACTTC.

The table lists this clonotype with a few counts. The gene calls are TRBV7-8 and TRBJ1-2, with D uncertain. Germline V gene data show CDR1 as SGHVS and CDR2 as FQNEAQ. There are 13 residues in the CDR3. V was trimmed by 1 base and J by 12 bases, leaving 15 bases between them. The CDR3 nucleotides are TGTGCCAGCAGCTTAGGACCGAGCTCTGGAAACACCTTC. This sequence encodes CASSLGPSSGNTF.

As concerns this clonotype: A read error is possible here, since a much larger clone lies one base away. This chain uses TRBV11-3 with TRBJ2-5; 12 nucleotides align to TRBD1. Germline assignment: CDR1 SGHNT and CDR2 YENEEA. J gave up 9 bases and V 5 bases, and 13 bases lay outside the gene matches. The CDR3 length is 16 residues. The CDR3 loop is CASSPIGTGGAEAQYF. Written as DNA, the CDR3 is TGTGCCAGCAGCCCTATTGGGACAGGGGGCGCGGAGGCCCAGTACTTC.

The chain links TRBV7-8 to TRBJ1-1; tentative D call: TRBD1 (5 bases). Germline CDR1 and CDR2: SGHVS and FQNEAQ. The CDR3 is made up of 15 amino acids. The V and J ends lost 2 bases and 1 base respectively, with 11 bases between them. The CDR3 nucleotides read TGTGCCAGCAGCTTACTGATGGGGGGGAACACTGAAGCTTTCTTT. As protein: CASSLLMGGNTEAFF.

This chain links TRBV12-3 or TRBV12-4 with TRBJ2-2; no reliable D call. V lost 1 base to trimming and J lost 0 bases, with 6 bases between them. The CDR3 consists of 15 residues. The chain's CDR3 is CASSLGLTNTGELFF. CDR3 nucleotide sequence: TGTGCCAGCAGTTTAGGACTCACGAACACCGGGGAGCTGTTTTTT.

The V and J genes are TRBV7-9 and TRBJ2-7; TRBD1 matches at 7 bases. The CDR3 extends over 15 amino acids. V was clipped by 1 base and J by 2 bases; unmatched bases: 5. Per the germline V gene, CDR1 is SEHNR and CDR2 is FQNEAQ (reference sequence). CDR3 sequence reads: CASSLEGGSAYEQYF. The CDR3 region has the DNA TGTGCCAGCAGCTTAGAAGGGGGCAGTGCCTACGAGCAGTACTTC. Using reference TRBV7-9 and TRBJ2-7 for the parts outside the CDR3, the full variable domain is DTGVSQNPRHKITKRGQNVTFRCDPISEHNRLYWYRQTLGQGPEFLTYFQNEAQLEKSRLLSDRFSAERPKGSFSTLEIQRTEQGDSAMYLCASSLEGGSAYEQYFGPGTRLTVT.

The CDR3 bases are TGTGCCAGCAGCTCTTGGAGCCCGGATTCACCCCTCCACTTT. This gives the protein CASSSWSPDSPLHF. The chain couples TRBV7-2 to TRBJ1-6, with D hard to call. Germline CDR1 SGHTA, CDR2 FQGNSA. V lost 4 bases and J 8 bases, leaving 12 bases between the germline ends. The CDR3 length is 14 residues.

This chain connects TRBV5-1 to TRBJ2-2; 8 nucleotides line up with TRBD1. Germline V CDR1 and CDR2: SGHRS, YFSETQ. The CDR3 covers 13 residues. The ends lost 4 bases at V and 6 bases at J; junction bases unmatched: 2. Here the CDR3 reads CASSIQGAGELFF. In nucleotides, the CDR3 is TGCGCCAGCAGCATACAGGGGGCCGGGGAGCTGTTTTTT. The full variable domain, completed using reference TRBV5-1 and TRBJ2-2, is KAGVTQTPRYLIKTRGQQVTLSCSPISGHRSVSWYQQTPGQGLQFLFEYFSETQRNKGNFPGRFSGRQFSNSRSEMNVSTLELGDSALYLCASSIQGAGELFFGEGSRLTVL.